Here is one T cell receptor beta chain with its context. Its specificity is unknown. V gave up 4 bases and J gave up 2 bases; unmatched junction bases: 13. The CDR3 has 17 amino acids. The germline V gene encodes CDR1 LGHDT and CDR2 YNNKEL (reference sequence). This specimen comes from a study of T cell responses to AZD1222 COVID-19 vaccine. Study conclusions and caveats: Repertoire samples came only from after the peak T cell response. Donors were largely white British and mainly female; clonal diversity was possibly underestimated.

Some second doses came at about 4 weeks and others at about 12 weeks; these were pooled. Libraries were prepared by immunoSEQ multiplex PCR; TCRdb keeps only in-frame clonotypes and omits some of them. The profile covers about 42,000 clones, with around 89% appearing a single time and approximately 25% taken by the ten largest. The sequence was collected from an adult who received the AZD1222 COVID-19 vaccine. The sample here was peripheral blood, taken 28 days after the second AZD1222 dose. The chain has TRBV3-1 (or the pseudogene TRBV3-2) and TRBJ1-1, with 7 positions matching TRBD1. The CDR3 region has the DNA TGTGCCAGCAGCCGACAGGGAATAACAGGAGGCAACACTGAAGCTTTCTTT. Translation: CASSRQGITGGNTEAFF.